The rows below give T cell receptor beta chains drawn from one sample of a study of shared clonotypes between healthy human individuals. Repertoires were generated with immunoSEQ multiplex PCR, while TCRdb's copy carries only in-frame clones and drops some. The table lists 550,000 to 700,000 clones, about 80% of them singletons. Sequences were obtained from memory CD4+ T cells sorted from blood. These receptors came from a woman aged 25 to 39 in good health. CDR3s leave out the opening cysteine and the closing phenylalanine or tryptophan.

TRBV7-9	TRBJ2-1	ASSLRTGSYNEQF
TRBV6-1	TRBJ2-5	ASSTNDQETQY
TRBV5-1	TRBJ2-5	ASSFQYDQETQY
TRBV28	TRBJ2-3	ASSLYGGYTDTQY
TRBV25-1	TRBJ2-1	ASSDRGSYNEQF
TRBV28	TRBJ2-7	ASSAQFYEQY
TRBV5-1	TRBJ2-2	ASSLREGLTGELF
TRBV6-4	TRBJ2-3	ASSAHSLGGADTQY
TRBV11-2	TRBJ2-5	ASSITSGTLSETQY
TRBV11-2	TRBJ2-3	ASSPTSGSTDTQY
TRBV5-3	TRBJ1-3	ALQKSRDRQRNTIY
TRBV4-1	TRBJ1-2	ASSQDFPSFYGYT
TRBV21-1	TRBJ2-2	ASSKAPQGQFQGGLGTGELF
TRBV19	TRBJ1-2	ASSIPGAYGYT
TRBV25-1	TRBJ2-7	ASSDFGTGSYEQY
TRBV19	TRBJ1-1	ASRFEEDTEAF
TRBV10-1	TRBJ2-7	ASSASGSLGEQY
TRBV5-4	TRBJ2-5	ASSLTGLETQY
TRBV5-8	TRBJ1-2	ASSPAWVNYGYT
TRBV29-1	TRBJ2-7	SVAGGQGAPEQY
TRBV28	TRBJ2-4	ASSPGKGAKNIQY
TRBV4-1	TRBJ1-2	ASSQVGGHYGYT
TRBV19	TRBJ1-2	ASSVQGTYGYT
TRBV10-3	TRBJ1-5	AISEEVLGAQH
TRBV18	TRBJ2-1	ASSPQSSTNEQF
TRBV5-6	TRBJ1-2	ASCWGQGARSYGYT
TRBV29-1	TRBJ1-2	SVRSGGYGYT
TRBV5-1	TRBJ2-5	ASSPTSGILETQY
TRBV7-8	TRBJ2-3	ASSLALGIRTDTQY
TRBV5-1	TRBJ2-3	ASRGFAGIQTDTQY
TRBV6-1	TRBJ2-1	ASSEVALELAGGLREQF
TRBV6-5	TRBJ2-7	ASSYQPIAGAYEQY
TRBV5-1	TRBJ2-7	ASSSSGGQGSYEQY
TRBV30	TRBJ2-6	AWSYGSTGANVLT
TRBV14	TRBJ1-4	ASSQFSATNEKLF
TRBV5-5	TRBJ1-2	ASSRDYSNGYT
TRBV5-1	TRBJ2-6	ASRSTISGANVLT
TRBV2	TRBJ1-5	ASNQPQH
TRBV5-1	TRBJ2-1	ASSILAGQGDNEQF
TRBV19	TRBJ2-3	ASSMTRGTDTQY
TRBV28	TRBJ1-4	ASSYRDVAHVDEKLF
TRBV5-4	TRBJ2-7	ASTRGWQFYEQY
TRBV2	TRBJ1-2	VVTKPGGPNYGYT
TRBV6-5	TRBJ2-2	ASSYSWGLDTGELF
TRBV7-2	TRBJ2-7	ASSLAGGGDPYEQY
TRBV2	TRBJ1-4	ASSEVGLGEKLF